The next 23 T cell receptor beta chains were all read from a single sample in a study of cytomegalovirus exposure and HLA in healthy donors. Amplification used 60 Vbeta primers and 13 Jbeta primers. Assay used: immunoSEQ multiplex PCR; TCRdb lists only in-frame clones, some missing. This repertoire comprises 55,000 to 85,000 clones; its ten largest clones make up approximately 3.9%. Material: PBMCs. The receptors here all came from a female donor in good health and CMV-seropositive.

The chain recombines TRBV9 with TRBJ2-7; D perhaps matches TRBD2 (5 bases). The CDR3 length is 18 residues. V was cut by 4 bases and J by 2 bases, with 25 bases left in between. From germline, CDR1 is SGDLS and CDR2 YYNGEE. The CDR3 DNA is TGTGCCAGCAGCCCGAGAGGGCAGGTGGAGTTCACCCCCTACGAGCAGTACTTC. The encoded protein is CASSPRGQVEFTPYEQYF. Full variable domain (rest looked up from reference TRBV9 and TRBJ2-7): DSGVTQTPKHLITATGQRVTLRCSPRSGDLSVYWYQQSLDQGLQFLIQYYNGEERAKGNILERFSAQQFPDLHSELNLSSLELGDSALYFCASSPRGQVEFTPYEQYFGPGTRLTVT.

The CDR3 loop reads CASSLLAGGYEQYF. The CDR3 DNA reads as TGTGCCAGCAGCTTACTAGCGGGAGGGTACGAGCAGTACTTC. The rearrangement links TRBV7-9 to TRBJ2-7, with 12 bases identical to TRBD2. Germline lookup yields CDR1 SEHNR and CDR2 FQNEAQ (reference sequence). Trimming at V came to 2 bases and at J to 4 bases, leaving 0 bases not matched to a gene. The length of the CDR3 is 14 residues.

The chain is built from TRBV19 and TRBJ2-5, with a weak D call TRBD1 (5 bases). The CDR3 is 12 amino acids. V gave up 6 bases and J gave up 4 bases, with 9 bases separating them. Germline CDR1 LNHDA, CDR2 SQIVND (reference sequence). CDR3 sequence: CASRGRRETQYF. The CDR3 DNA sequence: TGTGCCAGTAGGGGGCGAAGAGAGACCCAGTACTTC.

This chain links TRBV6-5 with TRBJ2-7; the match to TRBD2 covers 9 bases. CDR1 and CDR2 from the germline V gene are MNHEY and SVGAGI. This CDR3 contains 14 residues. V gave up 4 bases and J gave up 6 bases; unmatched junction bases: 7. In DNA, the CDR3 is TGTGCCAGCAGTTCCTCCGGGACTAGCTCCGAGCAGTACTTC. Translating gives CASSSSGTSSEQYF.

J is TRBJ2-7 and V is TRBV19, with 15 bases lining up with TRBD2. V was pared by 4 bases and J by 0 bases, with 7 bases of the junction left unmatched. CDR1 and CDR2 from the germline V gene are LNHDA and SQIVND (reference sequence). The CDR3 covers 18 residues. This CDR3 is CASSTVGGLAGGSYEQYF. Written as DNA, the CDR3 is TGTGCCAGTAGTACGGTTGGGGGACTAGCGGGGGGCTCCTACGAGCAGTACTTC.

The gene calls are TRBV27 and TRBJ2-1; TRBD2 aligns across 13 bases. Per the germline V gene, CDR1 is MNHEY and CDR2 is SMNVEV (reference sequence). This CDR3 has 15 amino acids. Trimming cost V 3 bases and J 6 bases; bases outside gene matches: 2. CDR3 sequence reads: CASSLGLAGFNEQFF. As DNA, the CDR3 is TGTGCCAGCAGTTTGGGACTAGCGGGATTCAATGAGCAGTTCTTC.

The CDR3 loop is CASSFLGGNPGANVLTF. As DNA, the CDR3 is TGTGCCAGCAGTTTCTTAGGGGGCAACCCTGGGGCCAACGTCCTGACTTTC. This chain links TRBV27 with TRBJ2-6; 7 bases are a match to TRBD1. The V and J ends lost 3 bases and 2 bases, in that order; junction bases with no gene match: 7. From germline, CDR1 is MNHEY and CDR2 SMNVEV (reference sequence). The CDR3 totals 17 residues.

The chain recombines TRBV7-2 with TRBJ2-1, with 13 bases aligning to TRBD2. V lost 8 bases and J lost 2; bases outside the gene matches: 0. The CDR3 has 14 residues. The germline CDR1 and CDR2 sequences are SGHTA and FQGNSA. CDR3 in amino acids: CASGLAGAYNEQFF. As DNA, the CDR3 is TGTGCCAGCGGACTAGCGGGGGCCTACAATGAGCAGTTCTTC.

This chain links TRBV7-2 with TRBJ2-1; D perhaps matches TRBD1 (5 bases). CDR1 and CDR2 (germline): SGHTA, FQGNSA. Trimming took off 5 bases at V and 8 bases at J, with 13 bases between the two ends. The CDR3 runs to 13 residues. CDR3 in amino acids: CTSSLFRGYEQFF. The CDR3 coding sequence is TGTACCAGCAGCCTTTTTAGGGGTTATGAGCAGTTCTTC.

The rearrangement uses TRBV25-1 and TRBJ1-3; D is undetermined. Germline V lookup: CDR1 MGHDK, CDR2 SYGVNS. The CDR3 runs to 14 residues. V was pared by 2 bases and J by 4 bases, with 9 bases between. CDR3 in DNA: TGTGCCAGCAGTGAAATTGGGCCAGGAAACACCATATATTTT. Translating gives CASSEIGPGNTIYF.

CDR3 sequence reads: CASSQDLSRGDTQYF. In DNA, the CDR3 is TGCGCCAGCAGCCAAGATCTCAGTCGAGGGGATACGCAGTATTTT. V usage is TRBV4-1 and J usage is TRBJ2-3; the D gene is possibly TRBD2 (5 bases). The CDR3 has 15 amino acids. The V gene's germline CDR1 is MGHRA and CDR2 YSYEKL. The germline V and J ends were trimmed by 0 bases and 6 bases, with 13 bases remaining between them.

The rearrangement uses TRBV28 and TRBJ2-7, with 9 bases matching TRBD1. Germline V gives CDR1 MDHEN, CDR2 SYDVKM. The V and J ends lost 6 bases and 1 base, in that order; junction bases with no gene match: 7. The CDR3 loop spans 15 amino acids. This CDR3 reads CASRETGTGSYEQYF. CDR3 sequence (DNA): TGTGCCAGCAGGGAGACCGGGACAGGGTCCTACGAGCAGTACTTC. Looking up the rest from reference TRBV28 and TRBJ2-7 gives the full variable domain: DVKVTQSSRYLVKRTGEKVFLECVQDMDHENMFWYRQDPGLGLRLIYFSYDVKMKEKGDIPEGYSVSREKKERFSLILESASTNQTSMYLCASRETGTGSYEQYFGPGTRLTVT.

This chain links TRBV10-3 with TRBJ2-6; 7 positions agree with TRBD1. CDR3 size: 16 residues. Unmatched junction bases numbered 6, after V lost 7 bases and J lost 0 bases. Germline V gene sequence: CDR1 ENHRY, CDR2 SYGVKD. The CDR3 sequence is CAIITGALSGANVLTF. As DNA, the CDR3 is TGTGCCATCATTACAGGGGCTCTCTCTGGGGCCAACGTCCTGACTTTC.

In the case of this clone: Other DNA sequences in the sample encode the same CDR3. V usage is TRBV7-9 and J usage is TRBJ2-6, with unresolved D. V was clipped by 7 bases and J by 4 bases, with 8 bases between them. Germline V lookup: CDR1 SEHNR, CDR2 FQNEAQ (reference sequence). This CDR3 region has 13 residues. The CDR3 reads CASISTGANVLTF. The CDR3 DNA reads TGTGCCAGCATCAGTACGGGGGCCAACGTCCTGACTTTC.

V usage is TRBV27 and J usage is TRBJ2-1; D is undetermined. Trimming left V 3 bases short and J 7 bases short, with 16 bases between. The CDR3 sequence is 15 residues long. The V gene's germline CDR1 is MNHEY and CDR2 SMNVEV (reference sequence). CDR3: CASSLMARNPNEQFF. CDR3 sequence (DNA): TGTGCCAGCAGTTTGATGGCCCGAAACCCGAATGAGCAGTTCTTC.

This sequence joins TRBV18 and TRBJ2-7, with D maybe TRBD1 (6 bases). Deletions cut 3 bases from V and 3 bases from J, with 12 bases between. CDR1 is KGHSH and CDR2 is LQKENI in the germline V gene. This CDR3 has 14 residues. CDR3 loop: CASSPDRLLYEQYF. For the CDR3, the DNA is TGTGCCAGCTCACCCGACAGGCTCCTCTACGAGCAGTACTTC.

The chain combines TRBV4-1 with TRBJ1-2, with TRBD1 as a possible D gene (5 bases). Germline V gene lookup returns CDR1 MGHRA and CDR2 YSYEKL. V gave up 2 bases and J gave up 3 bases, with 7 bases separating them. The CDR3 loop spans 13 amino acids. The CDR3 is CASSQRGDYGYTF. The CDR3 bases are TGCGCCAGCAGCCAAAGGGGCGACTATGGCTACACCTTC.

The chain couples TRBV4-3 to TRBJ2-7, with 7 bases matching TRBD1. CDR1 is LGHNA, CDR2 YSLEER, per germline. V lost 0 bases and J lost 3; bases outside the gene matches: 8. The CDR3 contains 16 residues. This CDR3 is CASSQDRDSGLYEQYF. The CDR3 nucleotides read TGCGCCAGCAGCCAAGACCGGGACAGTGGTCTCTACGAGCAGTACTTC.

The rearrangement links TRBV23-1 to TRBJ2-7; D is unresolved. TRBV23-1 is classed as an ORF, of uncertain function. V shed 1 base and J shed 0 bases, with 7 bases lying between them. The CDR3 is 14 amino acids. Here the CDR3 reads CASSQFRSSYEQYF. CDR3 nucleotides: TGCGCCAGCAGTCAATTTAGGAGCTCCTACGAGCAGTACTTC.

V usage is TRBV5-1 and J usage is TRBJ1-4, with TRBD1 matching over 7 bases. After removal of 5 bases from V and 12 bases from J, the junction contained 7 bases not matched to a gene. Germline CDR1 SGHRS, CDR2 YFSETQ. This CDR3 spans 12 amino acids. CDR3 sequence reads: CASRFDTGELFF. CDR3 DNA: TGCGCCAGCAGATTCGATACAGGGGAACTGTTTTTT.

The chain has TRBV5-4 and TRBJ2-5; 7 positions agree with TRBD1. From germline, CDR1 is SGHNT and CDR2 YYREEE (reference sequence). V was clipped by 3 bases and J by 2 bases; unmatched bases: 4. The CDR3 loop spans 14 amino acids. The CDR3 nucleotides are TGTGCCAGCAGCTCGGGGACAGTACAAGAGACCCAGTACTTC. Translated: CASSSGTVQETQYF.

The chain combines TRBV6-5 with TRBJ1-1, with TRBD1 matching 7 bases. V was clipped by 10 bases and J by 4 bases; unmatched bases: 15. This CDR3 has 15 amino acids. From germline, CDR1 is MNHEY and CDR2 SVGAGI. In nucleotides, the CDR3 is TGTGCCACAAGTCGACAGGGCCAGGGGGGCACTGAAGCTTTCTTT. Translating it yields CATSRQGQGGTEAFF.

The rearrangement joins TRBV6-5 to TRBJ2-5, with D possibly being TRBD1 (5 bases). Per the germline V gene, CDR1 is MNHEY and CDR2 is SVGAGI. The length of the CDR3 is 13 residues. Trimming left V 0 bases short and J 5 bases short, with 7 bases between. Here the CDR3 reads CASSYSGVETQYF. The CDR3 nucleotides are TGTGCCAGCAGTTACTCAGGGGTTGAGACCCAGTACTTC.